This record covers a single T cell receptor beta chain. Original data processing: Estimates of nucleated cell counts were drawn from the amplification of reference gene primers. TCRdb's table, derived via immunoSEQ multiplex PCR, lists solely in-frame clones and lacks some. Clone size and the V and J calls come from that table; the DNA yielded D and trimming. This table holds approximately 200,000 clones, over 75% found once. This sample stems from a study of blood T cell repertoires in COVID-19. Study details: The United States, Italy and Spain were the sources of the acute and convalescent COVID-19 samples. Sources were T cells, B-cell-depleted T cells, or PBMCs; the material itself was cDNA or gDNA.

This CDR3 has 13 residues. The germline gives CDR1 SQVTM, CDR2 ANQGSEA. V lost 6 bases and J lost 2, with 13 bases in between. The sequenced material came from peripheral blood. This clonotype originated in a man aged 35-49 years with active or convalescent COVID-19. This chain connects TRBV29-1 to TRBJ2-5; no definite D call. The CDR3 DNA sequence: TGCAGCGTAGGAAGACCGGGTCAAGAGACCCAGTACTTC. The encoded protein is CSVGRPGQETQYF. The variable domain in full, with the rest retrieved from reference TRBV29-1 and TRBJ2-5, is SAVISQKPSRDICQRGTSLTIQCQVDSQVTMMFWYRQQPGQSLTLIATANQGSEATYESGFVIDKFPISRPNLTFSTLTVSNMSPEDSSIYLCSVGRPGQETQYFGPGTRLLVL.